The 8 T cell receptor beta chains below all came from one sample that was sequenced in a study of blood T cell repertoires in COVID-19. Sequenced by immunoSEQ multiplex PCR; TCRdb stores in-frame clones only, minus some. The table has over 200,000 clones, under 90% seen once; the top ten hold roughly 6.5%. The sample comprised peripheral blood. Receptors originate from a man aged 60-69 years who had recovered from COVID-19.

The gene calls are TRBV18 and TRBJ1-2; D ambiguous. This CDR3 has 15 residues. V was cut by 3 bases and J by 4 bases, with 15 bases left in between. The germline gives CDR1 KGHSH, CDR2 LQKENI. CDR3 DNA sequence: TGTGCCAGCTCACCCGACAAATTATCCACCTATGGCTACACCTTC. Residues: CASSPDKLSTYGYTF.

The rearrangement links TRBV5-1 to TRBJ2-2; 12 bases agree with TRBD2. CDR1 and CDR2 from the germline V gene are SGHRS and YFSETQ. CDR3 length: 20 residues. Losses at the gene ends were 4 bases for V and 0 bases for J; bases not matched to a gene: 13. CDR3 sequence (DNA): TGCGCCAGCAGCAAGACGGACAGGACTAGCGGGGCATCGAACACCGGGGAGCTGTTTTTT. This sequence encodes CASSKTDRTSGASNTGELFF. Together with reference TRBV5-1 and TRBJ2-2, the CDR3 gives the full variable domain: KAGVTQTPRYLIKTRGQQVTLSCSPISGHRSVSWYQQTPGQGLQFLFEYFSETQRNKGNFPGRFSGRQFSNSRSEMNVSTLELGDSALYLCASSKTDRTSGASNTGELFFGEGSRLTVL.

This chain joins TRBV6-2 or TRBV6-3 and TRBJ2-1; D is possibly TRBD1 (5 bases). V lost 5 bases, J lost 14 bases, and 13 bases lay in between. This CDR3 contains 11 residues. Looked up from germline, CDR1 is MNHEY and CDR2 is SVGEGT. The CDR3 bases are TGTGCCAGCAGTGACAGACCTGGGAAGTTCTTC. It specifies CASSDRPGKFF.

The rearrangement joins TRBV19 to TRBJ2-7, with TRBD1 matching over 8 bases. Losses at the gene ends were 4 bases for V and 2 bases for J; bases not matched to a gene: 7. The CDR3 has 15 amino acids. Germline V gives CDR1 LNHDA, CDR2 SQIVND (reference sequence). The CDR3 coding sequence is TGTGCCAGTAGTAGGACAGGGCCTGGGACCTACGAGCAGTACTTC. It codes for CASSRTGPGTYEQYF.

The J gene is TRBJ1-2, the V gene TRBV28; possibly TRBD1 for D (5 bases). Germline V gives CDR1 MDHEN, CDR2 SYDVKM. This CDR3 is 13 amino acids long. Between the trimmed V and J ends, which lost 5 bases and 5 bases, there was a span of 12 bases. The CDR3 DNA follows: TGTGCCAGCAGTCGTCCAGGGACTTATGGCTACACCTTC. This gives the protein CASSRPGTYGYTF.

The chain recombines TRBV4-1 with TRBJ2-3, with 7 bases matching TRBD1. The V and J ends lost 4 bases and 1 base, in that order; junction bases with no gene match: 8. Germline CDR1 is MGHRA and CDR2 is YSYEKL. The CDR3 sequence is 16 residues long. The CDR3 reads CASSPTGAGGTDTQYF. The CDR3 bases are TGCGCCAGCAGCCCTACAGGGGCAGGGGGCACAGATACGCAGTATTTT.

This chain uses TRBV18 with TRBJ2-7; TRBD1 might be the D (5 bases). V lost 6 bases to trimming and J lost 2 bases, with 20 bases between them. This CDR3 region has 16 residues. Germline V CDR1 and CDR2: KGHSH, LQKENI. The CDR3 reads CASSRDGAVGAYEQYF. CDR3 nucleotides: TGTGCCAGCTCCCGTGATGGGGCGGTAGGGGCCTACGAGCAGTACTTC.

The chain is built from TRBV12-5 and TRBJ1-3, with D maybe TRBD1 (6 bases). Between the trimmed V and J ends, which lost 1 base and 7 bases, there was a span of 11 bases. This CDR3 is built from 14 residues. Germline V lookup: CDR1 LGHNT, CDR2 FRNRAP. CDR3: CASGLAGQWNTIYF. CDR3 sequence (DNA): TGTGCTAGTGGTTTGGCCGGACAGTGGAACACCATATATTTT.